The 22 T cell receptor beta chains in this list originate from one sample, sequenced in a study of Graves' ophthalmopathy and Graves' hyperthyroidism. RNA served as the template for amplifying TCR beta CDR3 regions. First-round RT-PCR with HTBI primers preceded a second-round multiplex PCR. TCRdb used MiXCR to reprocess the multiplex PCR reads, holding one entry per CDR3 protein. The sample holds roughly 400,000 distinct CDR3 sequences; approximately 18% are singletons and the top ten take 2% to 3%. Input material: peripheral blood. These receptor sequences come from an adult woman with stable Graves' hyperthyroidism.

This clonotype was picked up many times. The V gene is TRBV6-1, the J gene TRBJ1-1; a weak D match, TRBD1 (6 bases). Germline CDR1 is MNHNS and CDR2 is SASEGT. The CDR3 length is 13 residues. Trimming left V 2 bases short and J 6 bases short, with 10 bases between. The CDR3 DNA reads TGTGCCAGCAGTGAACCGGCAGGGGCTGAAGCTTTCTTT. This gives the protein CASSEPAGAEAFF.

The V and J genes are TRBV6-1 and TRBJ1-2; 7 bases match TRBD1. The CDR3 consists of 16 residues. V was clipped by 9 bases and J by 1 base; unmatched bases: 14. Germline CDR1 and CDR2: MNHNS and SASEGT. Here the CDR3 DNA reads TGTGCCAGTAGAGCCGGGGACAGCTTTAATAACTATGGCTACACCTTC. Residues: CASRAGDSFNNYGYTF.

J is TRBJ2-7 and V is TRBV7-3; 12 bases are shared with TRBD1. This CDR3 has 16 residues. Germline V gene sequence: CDR1 SGHTA, CDR2 FQGTGA. Germline trimming cut 0 bases from V and 3 bases from J; bases unmatched to any gene: 3. The CDR3 spells CASSLTGTGGSYEQYF. DNA of the CDR3: TGTGCCAGCAGCTTAACGGGGACAGGGGGCAGCTACGAGCAGTACTTC.

This clonotype was observed at least ten times. This chain connects TRBV9 to TRBJ2-7; D unresolved. The CDR3 covers 16 residues. Looked up from germline, CDR1 is SGDLS and CDR2 is YYNGEE. The V end lost 0 bases, the J end lost 2 bases, and 15 bases lay between the germline ends. The CDR3 here is CASSVAVGAFPYEQYF. The DNA of the CDR3 is TGTGCCAGCAGCGTAGCTGTAGGAGCGTTTCCCTACGAGCAGTACTTC.

This clonotype was seen many times. This chain uses TRBV11-2 with TRBJ1-6, with D unclear. V gave up 1 base and J gave up 6 bases, with 7 bases separating them. CDR1 is SGHAT, CDR2 FQNNGV, per germline. This CDR3 has 14 residues. This CDR3 reads CASSLAASNSPLHF. Written as DNA, the CDR3 is TGTGCCAGCAGCTTAGCGGCTAGTAATTCACCCCTCCACTTT.

There are many counts of this clonotype. The chain is built from TRBV7-9 and TRBJ1-1; D is possibly TRBD1 (6 bases). From germline, CDR1 is SEHNR and CDR2 FQNEAQ (reference sequence). The CDR3 has 15 residues. Trimming took off 4 bases at V and 4 bases at J, with 16 bases between the two ends. The CDR3 region is CASSSETGLSTEAFF. The CDR3 nucleotides are TGTGCCAGCAGCTCAGAAACAGGGTTGAGCACTGAAGCTTTCTTT. Based on the CDR3 plus reference TRBV7-9 and TRBJ1-1, the full variable domain is DTGVSQNPRHKITKRGQNVTFRCDPISEHNRLYWYRQTLGQGPEFLTYFQNEAQLEKSRLLSDRFSAERPKGSFSTLEIQRTEQGDSAMYLCASSSETGLSTEAFFGQGTRLTVV.

Note on this clonotype: This sequence may be a read error, since a much larger clone differs from it by one base. The rearrangement uses TRBV6-1 and TRBJ1-3; no clear D gene. The CDR3 consists of 13 residues. Germline values: CDR1 MNHNS, CDR2 SASEGT. CDR3 amino acids: CASIAGSGDTIYF. The DNA for the CDR3 is TGTGCCAGCATCGCGGGCTCTGGAGACACCATATATTTT.

The chain carries TRBV27 and TRBJ2-7; 8 bases map to TRBD1. The CDR3 is 16 amino acids. CDR1 is MNHEY, CDR2 SMNVEV, per germline (reference sequence). J gave up 5 bases and V 6 bases, and 15 bases lay outside the gene matches. CDR3 coding DNA: TGTGCCAGCAGATCGTCTCGCCGGACAGGGCGCAACGAGCAGTACTTC. Amino acids: CASRSSRRTGRNEQYF.

This chain joins TRBV2 and TRBJ1-3; 7 bases align to TRBD1. J was trimmed by 4 bases and V by 3 bases; bases with no gene match: 3. The CDR3 is made up of 14 amino acids. Germline values: CDR1 SNHLY, CDR2 FYNNEI. The CDR3 reads CASSDIQGGNTIYF. The CDR3 nucleotides read TGTGCCAGCAGTGACATACAGGGGGGAAACACCATATATTTT.

V gene TRBV12-3 or TRBV12-4 combines with J gene TRBJ1-2, with D uncertain. The CDR3 length is 15 residues. V was cut by 1 base and J by 2 bases, with 11 bases left in between. The CDR3 spells CASSLDRPRNYGYTF. The CDR3 DNA is TGTGCCAGCAGTTTAGACCGGCCGCGGAACTATGGCTACACCTTC.

This clonotype was seen repeatedly, ten times or more. The chain links TRBV7-3 to TRBJ2-5; D call uncertain. Trimming removed 2 bases from V and 2 bases from J, with 6 bases in between. CDR3 size: 13 residues. Germline CDR1 SGHTA, CDR2 FQGTGA. CDR3 residues: CASSLDQQETQYF. Written as DNA, the CDR3 is TGTGCCAGCAGCTTAGACCAGCAAGAGACCCAGTACTTC.

This clonotype was recorded many times. The V gene is TRBV6-1, the J gene TRBJ2-2; unclear D gene. The CDR3 contains 12 residues. Germline V lookup: CDR1 MNHNS, CDR2 SASEGT. V lost 11 bases and J lost 4, with 11 bases in between. CDR3 bases: TGTGCCCTCCGGACCAGCACCGGGGAGCTGTTTTTT. Translated: CALRTSTGELFF.

As to this clonotype: At one of its ends the junction is not consistent with the germline gene, which may arise from a read error. The rearrangement links TRBV6-1 to TRBJ1-2; 8 bases map to TRBD1. Germline loops: CDR1 MNHNS, CDR2 SASEGT. This CDR3 is built from 15 residues. This CDR3 is CAGRTTGALNYGYTF. The CDR3 DNA follows: TGTGCCGGCAGAACGACAGGGGCCCTTAACTATGGCTACACCTTC.

This clonotype has at least ten counts. The gene calls are TRBV4-3 and TRBJ1-1; no firm D call. The germline gives CDR1 LGHNA, CDR2 YSLEER. This CDR3 is built from 15 residues. Trimming left V 2 bases short and J 3 bases short, with 13 bases between. CDR3 nucleotides: TGCGCCAGCAGCCAACAACCCTCCGGGGACACTGAAGCTTTCTTT. Translated, it gives CASSQQPSGDTEAFF.

This clonotype occurred many times. The chain recombines TRBV29-1 with TRBJ2-7; D remains unclear. The V end lost 5 bases, the J end lost 3 bases, and 14 bases lay between the germline ends. The V gene's germline CDR1 is SQVTM and CDR2 ANQGSEA. This CDR3 spans 13 amino acids. CDR3 nucleotides: TGCAGCGTTCAACACCCTGGATTCTACGAGCAGTACTTC. Translation gives CSVQHPGFYEQYF.

The gene calls are TRBV27 and TRBJ2-1; D is ambiguous. The V end was cut by 6 bases, the J end by 5 bases, with 14 bases between. The CDR3 totals 14 residues. CDR1 is MNHEY and CDR2 is SMNVEV in the germline V gene (reference sequence). The CDR3 DNA is TGTGCCAGCAGCCTTAGTGCGACCCACAATGAGCAGTTCTTC. It yields the protein CASSLSATHNEQFF.

At least ten counts were recorded for this clonotype. This chain links TRBV7-2 with TRBJ2-7; D unresolved. The ends were cut back, 0 bases at V and 0 bases at J, with 12 bases in the middle. The CDR3 is made up of 16 amino acids. Germline CDR1 reads SGHTA; CDR2 reads FQGNSA. The CDR3 region is CASSLAGDNPSYEQYF. In nucleotides, the CDR3 is TGTGCCAGCAGCTTAGCCGGCGACAACCCCTCCTACGAGCAGTACTTC.

This clonotype was picked up many times. V gene TRBV30 combines with J gene TRBJ1-2; 9 nucleotides match TRBD1. Trimming at V came to 7 bases and at J to 8 bases, leaving 8 bases not matched to a gene. Germline V gives CDR1 GTSNPN, CDR2 SVGIG (reference sequence). CDR3 size: 12 residues. DNA for the CDR3: TGTGCCTTATACAGGGGGCGGTGGGGCTACACCTTC. Amino acid sequence: CALYRGRWGYTF.

This clonotype was counted at least ten times. This chain links TRBV6-1 with TRBJ1-5; D not certain. Germline CDR1 reads MNHNS; CDR2 reads SASEGT. This CDR3 is 13 amino acids long. With 4 bases removed from V and 6 bases from J, the gap between germline ends came to 10 bases. This CDR3 is CASSVTLSQPQHF. For the CDR3, the DNA is TGTGCCAGCAGTGTTACGCTCAGTCAGCCCCAGCATTTT.

A note on this clonotype: Lacking the conserved final phenylalanine or tryptophan, this CDR3 likely reflects a read error. The chain recombines TRBV18 with TRBJ1-1; D unclear. The V gene's germline CDR1 is KGHSH and CDR2 LQKENI. Deletions cut 6 bases from V and 0 bases from J, with 5 bases between. CDR3 length equals 12 residues. CDR3 sequence reads: CASSSVNTEAFL. DNA of the CDR3: TGTGCCAGCTCCTCCGTGAACACTGAAGCTTTCCTT.

This chain joins TRBV5-1 and TRBJ2-7; 8 positions match TRBD2. CDR1 is SGHRS, CDR2 YFSETQ, per germline. J lost 7 bases, V lost 1 base, and 7 bases had no gene match. The CDR3 loop spans 14 amino acids. CDR3 loop: CASSLTAGAGEQYF. As DNA, the CDR3 is TGCGCCAGCAGCTTGACAGCGGGAGCAGGAGAGCAGTACTTC.

This clonotype showed up many times. The chain uses TRBV20-1 and TRBJ2-7, with D perhaps TRBD1 (6 bases). V lost 6 bases and J 3 bases, leaving 12 bases between the germline ends. The CDR3 covers 12 residues. CDR1 and CDR2 (germline): DFQATT, SNEGSKA (reference sequence). In nucleotides, the CDR3 is TGCAGTGCCCCCCAGGGGAGCTACGAGCAGTACTTC. It yields the protein CSAPQGSYEQYF.